This T cell receptor (beta chain) originates from a study of blood T cell repertoires in COVID-19. Method: immunoSEQ multiplex PCR; TCRdb's copy keeps in-frame clones and lacks some. The profile shows about 220,000 clones, 65% to 85% of them singletons. The CDR3 is made up of 14 amino acids. V was shortened by 0 bases and J by 3 bases, with 7 bases between the two germline ends. The germline CDR1 and CDR2 sequences are SGDLS and YYNGEE. The sequencing input was peripheral blood. The chain employs TRBV9 and TRBJ2-1; D gene uncertain. The TCR comes from a human donor in a cohort sampled during active COVID-19. This CDR3 reads CASSVDQDYNEQFF. The CDR3 DNA is TGTGCCAGCAGCGTAGATCAGGACTACAATGAGCAGTTCTTC.